These T cell receptor beta chains were read from a single sample in a study of human T cells and chemical hapten exposure. TCRdb redid the calling of the RACE reads with MiXCR, one entry per CDR3 protein. The top ten hold 1.7% of the sample, which has 150,000 or so distinct CDR3 sequences, roughly 14% seen once. Sequenced material: whole blood, taken in connection with sensitization to the hapten diphenylcyclopropenone (DPC). The receptors come from a woman aged 25 to 45 with alopecia areata. Some clones in this sample may be carry-over from other donors' samples. Both conserved end residues are part of each CDR3. Each record gives: clone size, V gene, J gene, D gene, CDR3 protein, CDR3 DNA. A D gene is named only where the DNA matches it firmly. Clone size is shown for a subset of rows, as once, few, many or a class of expanded clone.

abundance: NA
v_gene: TRBV28
j_gene: TRBJ1-1
d_gene: TRBD1
CDR3aa: CASSLGTGRAFF
CDR3nt: TGTGCCAGCAGTCTCGGGACAGGGAGGGCTTTCTTT

abundance: NA
v_gene: TRBV28
j_gene: TRBJ2-7
d_gene: TRBD2
CDR3aa: CASSLLARPYEQYF
CDR3nt: TGTGCCAGCAGTCTACTAGCGCGCCCCTACGAGCAGTACTTC

abundance: few
v_gene: TRBV6-5
j_gene: TRBJ1-2
d_gene: NA
CDR3aa: CASSSSGAGGYTF
CDR3nt: TGTGCCAGCAGTTCGTCGGGGGCGGGCGGCTACACCTTC

abundance: NA
v_gene: TRBV21-1
j_gene: TRBJ1-1
d_gene: NA
CDR3aa: CASSTSLGRGLSTEAFF
CDR3nt: TGTGCCAGCAGCACCAGCTTGGGTAGGGGGCTCTCCACTGAAGCTTTCTTT

abundance: few
v_gene: TRBV2
j_gene: TRBJ2-7
d_gene: TRBD2
CDR3aa: CASSSGGPYEQYF
CDR3nt: TGTGCCAGCAGTTCGGGGGGGCCCTACGAGCAGTACTTC

abundance: few
v_gene: TRBV12-3/TRBV12-4
j_gene: TRBJ1-3
d_gene: NA
CDR3aa: CASSLGVLSGNTIYF
CDR3nt: TGTGCCAGCAGTTTAGGGGTCCTCTCTGGAAACACCATATATTTT

abundance: NA
v_gene: TRBV4-2
j_gene: TRBJ2-2
d_gene: NA
CDR3aa: CASSQAGLSLNTGELFF
CDR3nt: TGTGCCAGCAGCCAAGCTGGACTTTCGCTCAACACCGGGGAGCTGTTTTTT

abundance: few
v_gene: TRBV12-3/TRBV12-4
j_gene: TRBJ2-2
d_gene: NA
CDR3aa: CASYIRGAGELFF
CDR3nt: TGTGCCAGCTATATCAGGGGGGCCGGGGAGCTGTTTTTT

abundance: NA
v_gene: TRBV9
j_gene: TRBJ2-1
d_gene: TRBD2
CDR3aa: CASSGEGLACNEQFF
CDR3nt: TGTGCCAGCAGCGGTGAGGGACTAGCCTGCAATGAGCAGTTCTTC

abundance: NA
v_gene: TRBV6-5
j_gene: TRBJ1-6
d_gene: NA
CDR3aa: CASSYGAPRGSSYNSPLHF
CDR3nt: TGTGCCAGCAGTTACGGCGCCCCACGGGGGAGCTCCTATAATTCACCCCTCCACTTT

abundance: many
v_gene: TRBV7-6
j_gene: TRBJ2-1
d_gene: NA
CDR3aa: CASTATAASYNEQFF
CDR3nt: TGTGCCAGCACCGCTACAGCGGCCTCCTACAATGAGCAGTTCTTC

abundance: few
v_gene: TRBV7-2
j_gene: TRBJ1-5
d_gene: NA
CDR3aa: CASSPRGGNQPQHF
CDR3nt: TGTGCCAGCAGCCCGAGGGGAGGCAATCAGCCCCAGCATTTT

abundance: few
v_gene: TRBV3-1
j_gene: TRBJ2-3
d_gene: NA
CDR3aa: CASSAGTTNPTDTQYF
CDR3nt: TGTGCCAGCAGTGCCGGGACAACGAACCCCACAGATACGCAGTATTTT

abundance: NA
v_gene: TRBV6-5
j_gene: TRBJ2-5
d_gene: TRBD1
CDR3aa: CASSGQGDSAAPGTQYF
CDR3nt: TGTGCCAGCAGTGGCCAAGGGGACAGTGCCGCCCCAGGGACCCAGTACTTC

abundance: few
v_gene: TRBV6-2/TRBV6-3
j_gene: TRBJ1-4
d_gene: NA
CDR3aa: CASRRNDGEKLFF
CDR3nt: TGTGCCAGCAGGCGGAATGATGGAGAAAAACTGTTTTTT

abundance: many
v_gene: TRBV5-1
j_gene: TRBJ2-4
d_gene: TRBD1
CDR3aa: CASSLVQGKNIQYF
CDR3nt: TGCGCCAGCAGCTTGGTACAGGGGAAAAACATTCAGTACTTC

abundance: NA
v_gene: TRBV12-3/TRBV12-4
j_gene: TRBJ1-1
d_gene: NA
CDR3aa: CASTLDGYTEAFF
CDR3nt: TGTGCCAGCACCCTGGACGGTTACACTGAAGCTTTCTTT